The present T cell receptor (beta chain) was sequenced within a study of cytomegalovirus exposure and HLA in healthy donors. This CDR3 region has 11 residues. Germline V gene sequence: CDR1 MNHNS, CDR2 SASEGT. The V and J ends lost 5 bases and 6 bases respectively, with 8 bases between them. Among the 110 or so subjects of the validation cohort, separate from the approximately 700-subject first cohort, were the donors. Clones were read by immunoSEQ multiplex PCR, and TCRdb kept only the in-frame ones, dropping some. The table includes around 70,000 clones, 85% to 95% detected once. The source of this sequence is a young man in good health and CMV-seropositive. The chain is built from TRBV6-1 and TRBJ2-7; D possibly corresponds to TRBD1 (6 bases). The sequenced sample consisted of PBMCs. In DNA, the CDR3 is TGTGCCAGCAGTTGGGGGCCCGAGCAGTACTTC. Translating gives CASSWGPEQYF.